The 7 T cell receptor beta chains below come from one sample, sequenced in a study of control samples from healthy donors and cancer patients (dated by TCRdb to about 2020). The receptor library was made with the immunoSEQ multiplex PCR assay. Drawn from immuneACCESS, this table holds only the in-frame rearrangements with V and J called that TCRdb kept. Clones are partly lost; checked studies trace under half to an unresolved V gene and leave the rest unexplained. The sample data list about 170,000 clones, and 88% of these were observed just once. The ten largest make up approximately 4.9% of the sample. Sequenced: blood. The receptors here all came from a woman aged 25 to 39 in good health.

This sequence joins TRBV29-1 and TRBJ2-1; D is possibly TRBD2 (6 bases). Trimming pared 4 bases from V and 10 bases from J, leaving 11 bases between. This CDR3 contains 11 residues. In germline, CDR1 is SQVTM, CDR2 ANQGSEA. CDR3 bases: TGCAGCGTTGGGCGGGGTACGGAGCAGTTCTTC. Translating gives CSVGRGTEQFF.

This chain uses TRBV29-1 with TRBJ2-5; the D is unclear. The CDR3 contains 12 residues. V lost 0 bases and J 5 bases, leaving 7 bases between the germline ends. Germline loops: CDR1 SQVTM, CDR2 ANQGSEA. CDR3: CSVEEAGETQYF. As DNA, the CDR3 is TGCAGCGTTGAAGAAGCTGGGGAGACCCAGTACTTC.

The V call is TRBV28, the J call TRBJ2-7; D perhaps matches TRBD1 (6 bases). The CDR3 is 16 residues long. The V end was cut by 6 bases, the J end by 3 bases, with 21 bases between. Germline V gene lookup returns CDR1 MDHEN and CDR2 SYDVKM. The CDR3 here is CASSQNQGFIFYEQYF. For the CDR3, the DNA is TGTGCCAGCAGCCAAAACCAGGGGTTTATCTTCTACGAGCAGTACTTC.

CDR3 sequence: CASSQGGGGYEQYF. The CDR3 DNA is TGTGCCAGCAGCCAAGGCGGGGGGGGGTACGAGCAGTACTTC. J is TRBJ2-7 and V is TRBV4-2; 9 bases align to TRBD2. V gave up 1 base and J gave up 4 bases; unmatched junction bases: 2. Germline V CDR1 and CDR2: LGHNA, YNFKEQ. The CDR3 sequence is 14 residues long.

This clone showed up just a few times. This sequence joins TRBV3-1 (or the pseudogene TRBV3-2) and TRBJ2-1; the D gene could be TRBD1 or TRBD2 (5 bases each). The V gene lost 3 bases and the J gene lost 1 base, with 7 bases spanning the gap. The CDR3 runs 14 residues. Germline V gives CDR1 LGHDT, CDR2 YNNKEL (reference sequence). The CDR3 coding sequence is TGTGCCAGCAGCCAGGGGGAGTCCTACAATGAGCAGTTCTTC. Amino acid sequence: CASSQGESYNEQFF.

This rearrangement joins TRBV11-2 to TRBJ2-2, with D maybe TRBD2 (6 bases). The germline CDR1 and CDR2 sequences are SGHAT and FQNNGV. Trimming took off 3 bases at V and 11 bases at J, with 13 bases between the two ends. The CDR3 totals 13 residues. Here the CDR3 DNA reads TGTGCCAGCAGCTTCCTTTGGGACTCCGAGCTGTTTTTT. Amino acid sequence: CASSFLWDSELFF. The variable domain in full, with the rest retrieved from reference TRBV11-2 and TRBJ2-2, is EAGVAQSPRYKIIEKRQSVAFWCNPISGHATLYWYQQILGQGPKLLIQFQNNGVVDDSQLPKDRFSAERLKGVDSTLKIQPAKLEDSAVYLCASSFLWDSELFFGEGSRLTVL.

CDR3 sequence: CASSYSGVGQPQHF. CDR3 bases: TGTGCCAGCAGTTACTCTGGGGTGGGCCAGCCCCAGCATTTT. The gene calls are TRBV6-5 and TRBJ1-5; no reliable D call. Germline V lookup: CDR1 MNHEY, CDR2 SVGAGI. Trimming removed 0 bases at V and 7 bases at J, with 10 bases between. The CDR3 is made up of 14 amino acids.